One sample yielded the 5 T cell receptor beta chains listed below, sequenced in a study of T cells in Graves' hyperthyroidism and ophthalmopathy. TCR beta CDR3 regions were amplified from RNA. First-round RT-PCR of the TCR CDR3 relied on the HTBI primer set. TCRdb re-called the multiplex PCR reads through MiXCR, storing one row per CDR3 protein. This table has under 800,000 distinct CDR3 sequences, 12% to 15% appearing once. The sequencing input was blood. The receptors were gathered from a woman aged 18-29 years with Graves' hyperthyroidism.

The genes are TRBV25-1 and TRBJ2-3; tentative D call: TRBD1 (6 bases). V gave up 0 bases and J gave up 4 bases, with 14 bases separating them. Germline V gene data show CDR1 as MGHDK and CDR2 as SYGVNS. The CDR3 spans 16 residues. The CDR3 region is CASSEYGGSGADTQYF. The CDR3 DNA is TGTGCCAGCAGTGAATATGGGGGCTCAGGCGCAGATACGCAGTATTTT.

This clonotype was seen ten or more times. CDR3 region: CASSAQATNEKLFF. The CDR3 region has the DNA TGTGCCAGCTCGGCGCAGGCAACTAATGAAAAACTGTTTTTT. The chain employs TRBV18 and TRBJ1-4; D remains ambiguous. The CDR3 covers 14 residues. The V end was cut by 6 bases, the J end by 0 bases, with 8 bases between. Germline loops: CDR1 KGHSH, CDR2 LQKENI. Full variable domain (missing parts from reference TRBV18 and TRBJ1-4): NAGVMQNPRHLVRRRGQEARLRCSPMKGHSHVYWYRQLPEEGLKFMVYLQKENIIDESGMPKERFSAEFPKEGPSILRIQQVVRGDSAAYFCASSAQATNEKLFFGSGTQLSVL.

This clonotype showed up many times. The chain joins TRBV10-3 to TRBJ2-1; D uncertain. V gave up 3 bases and J gave up 7 bases, with 7 bases separating them. Germline values: CDR1 ENHRY, CDR2 SYGVKD. The CDR3 extends over 12 amino acids. The CDR3 spells CAISDVGNEQFF. Written as DNA, the CDR3 is TGTGCCATCAGTGACGTAGGGAATGAGCAGTTCTTC.

This clonotype appeared a few times. The rearrangement links TRBV28 to TRBJ2-3; D unclear. The germline gives CDR1 MDHEN, CDR2 SYDVKM. Trimming pared 7 bases from V and 5 bases from J, leaving 19 bases between. The CDR3 runs to 15 residues. CDR3 sequence (DNA): TGTGCCAGCAATAGGGCAGGACCTTGGGGAGATACGCAGTATTTT. Translated: CASNRAGPWGDTQYF.

This clonotype was recorded at least ten times. The V gene is TRBV6-5, the J gene TRBJ1-1; D remains ambiguous. Per the germline V gene, CDR1 is MNHEY and CDR2 is SVGAGI. CDR3 size: 15 residues. V shed 2 bases and J shed 6 bases, with 16 bases lying between them. The CDR3 DNA sequence: TGTGCCAGCAGTTACACCTCCGGACGGGAGCCTGAAGCTTTCTTT. As protein: CASSYTSGREPEAFF.